The sequence of this T cell receptor beta chain was determined in a study of STAT5B mutations in CD4+ large granular lymphocyte leukemia. Study-level background: Among healthy donors, a particular HLA allele went with more CDR3 'QG' motifs. Study results and limitations: Without putative leukemic clones, patient CD4-sorted repertoires remained more clonal than healthy CD4+ repertoires.

Sequenced by immunoSEQ multiplex PCR; TCRdb stores in-frame clones only, minus some. In the table there are about 24,000 clones, about 78% of which are singletons. CDR3 length: 11 residues. CDR1 is SGHTA, CDR2 FQGNSA, per germline. V shed 3 bases and J shed 1 base, with 1 base lying between them. Notes on this clone: Its antigen is not identified.

The source material was CD4+ T cells from blood buffy coats. The chain has TRBV7-2 and TRBJ2-7; no definite D call. The TCR originated in a human donor in good health. CDR3 amino acids: CASSFSYEQYF. The CDR3 region has the DNA TGTGCCAGCAGCTTTTCCTACGAGCAGTACTTC.